This T cell receptor (beta chain) was identified during a study of blood T cell repertoires in COVID-19. Study information: T cells, B-cell-depleted T cells, or PBMCs supplied cDNA or gDNA.

Germline V lookup: CDR1 LNHDA, CDR2 SQIVND (reference sequence). The length of the CDR3 is 16 residues. V trimming: 3 bases; J trimming: 0 bases; junction bases outside the gene matches: 7. The protocol was immunoSEQ multiplex PCR, while the TCRdb copy is restricted to in-frame clones and leaves out a portion. The sample contains 410,000 or so clones, over 75% of which appear only once. This clonotype originated in a middle-aged woman with COVID-19, enrolled during active disease. The sample consisted of peripheral blood. The chain recombines TRBV19 with TRBJ1-2; 7 bases agree with TRBD1. The CDR3 loop reads CASSIRQGSANYGYTF. The CDR3 nucleotides read TGTGCCAGTAGTATTCGACAGGGATCGGCTAACTATGGCTACACCTTC.